The 12 T cell receptor beta chains below all came from one sample that was sequenced in a study of CD8 T cells in Susac syndrome. Reverse transcription of 0.5 to 1 ug RNA was performed with random hexamers. Using its own MiXCR run on the immunoSEQ multiplex PCR reads, TCRdb lists one record per CDR3 protein. This table holds around 170,000 distinct CDR3 sequences, 90% to 95% found once. The sequencing input was CD4+ T cells from PBMCs. These receptors were taken from a human donor with Susac syndrome.

The V call is TRBV30, the J call TRBJ1-2; D is undetermined. Germline CDR1 GTSNPN, CDR2 SVGIG (reference sequence). The CDR3 contains 11 residues. The germline V and J ends were trimmed by 3 bases and 12 bases, with 14 bases remaining between them. The CDR3 is CAWSRGLVNTF. The CDR3 coding sequence is TGTGCCTGGAGCCGCGGGTTGGTGAACACCTTC.

The chain employs TRBV2 and TRBJ2-7; no firm D call. The germline V gene encodes CDR1 SNHLY and CDR2 FYNNEI. V was clipped by 7 bases and J by 3 bases, with 7 bases between them. The CDR3 totals 11 residues. This CDR3 is CASKIIYEQYF. The CDR3 DNA reads as TGTGCCAGCAAAATCATCTACGAGCAGTACTTC.

The chain couples TRBV11-3 to TRBJ1-6; D remains unclear. V lost 5 bases, J lost 8 bases, and 7 bases lay in between. This CDR3 is 12 amino acids long. Germline V gene sequence: CDR1 SGHNT, CDR2 YENEEA. This CDR3 reads CASSDGYSPLHF. The CDR3 DNA sequence: TGTGCCAGCAGCGATGGTTATTCACCCCTCCACTTT.

The chain links TRBV29-1 to TRBJ2-7; D ambiguous. Germline CDR1 SQVTM, CDR2 ANQGSEA. The CDR3 totals 13 residues. V gave up 4 bases and J gave up 2 bases, with 12 bases separating them. The CDR3 spells CSVGEGRTYEQYF. The CDR3 bases are TGCAGCGTTGGGGAAGGGCGGACCTACGAGCAGTACTTC.

The V call is TRBV20-1, the J call TRBJ2-7, with 11 bases that match TRBD2. CDR3 size: 14 residues. Germline trimming cut 5 bases from V and 4 bases from J; bases unmatched to any gene: 7. CDR1 is DFQATT and CDR2 is SNEGSKA in the germline V gene (reference sequence). Here the CDR3 DNA reads TGCAGTGCTTACCGACTAGCGGGGACGTACGAGCAGTACTTC. It specifies CSAYRLAGTYEQYF.

The J gene is TRBJ2-3, the V gene TRBV5-1; D is perhaps TRBD2 (6 bases). Trimming stripped 0 bases from V and 4 bases from J, with 15 bases between. There are 16 residues in the CDR3. Germline CDR1 SGHRS, CDR2 YFSETQ. The CDR3 nucleotides read TGCGCCAGCAGCTTGGTCCTGCAGGGAGGTGCAGATACGCAGTATTTT. This sequence encodes CASSLVLQGGADTQYF.

The chain links TRBV13 to TRBJ2-7; D may be TRBD1 or TRBD2 (5 bases each). This CDR3 contains 14 residues. Trimming took 7 bases from V and 4 from J, leaving 17 bases between them. Germline-derived CDR1 and CDR2 are PRHDT and FYEKMQ (reference sequence). CDR3 in amino acids: CASTKTGRLYEQYF. The CDR3 DNA reads TGTGCCAGCACCAAAACGGGGCGTTTATACGAGCAGTACTTC.

This sequence joins TRBV20-1 and TRBJ2-4, with D uncertain. Germline-derived CDR1 and CDR2 are DFQATT and SNEGSKA (reference sequence). The CDR3 sequence is 11 residues long. Trimming removed 6 bases at V and 6 bases at J, with 9 bases between. The CDR3 here is CSAPDRNIQYF. The CDR3, as DNA: TGCAGTGCCCCAGACCGAAACATTCAGTACTTC.

The rearrangement uses TRBV29-1 and TRBJ2-7, with 9 bases that match TRBD1. The CDR3 consists of 13 residues. Losses at the gene ends were 7 bases for V and 4 bases for J; bases not matched to a gene: 8. Per germline, CDR1 SQVTM and CDR2 ANQGSEA. The CDR3 protein is CSALMDRGYEQYF. The CDR3, as DNA: TGCAGCGCCCTAATGGACAGGGGATACGAGCAGTACTTC.

DNA for the CDR3: TGCAGCGTGGGGACAGGGTGGTTTCAGCCCCAGCATTTT. Its translation: CSVGTGWFQPQHF. V gene TRBV29-1 combines with J gene TRBJ1-5, with 9 bases that match TRBD1. The length of the CDR3 is 13 residues. Trimming cost V 6 bases and J 6 bases; bases outside gene matches: 6. The germline gives CDR1 SQVTM, CDR2 ANQGSEA. Drawing the rest from reference TRBV29-1 and TRBJ1-5, the complete variable domain is SAVISQKPSRDICQRGTSLTIQCQVDSQVTMMFWYRQQPGQSLTLIATANQGSEATYESGFVIDKFPISRPNLTFSTLTVSNMSPEDSSIYLCSVGTGWFQPQHFGDGTRLSIL.

The chain uses TRBV19 and TRBJ1-5; 11 positions match TRBD1. There are 14 residues in the CDR3. With 6 bases clipped from V and 4 bases from J, the junction kept 2 bases outside the gene matches. The germline V gene has CDR1 LNHDA and CDR2 SQIVND (reference sequence). The CDR3 DNA reads TGTGCCAGTAGGGGACAGGGGGTAAATCAGCCCCAGCATTTT. Amino acids: CASRGQGVNQPQHF.

The chain employs TRBV5-1 and TRBJ1-2; TRBD1 matches at 12 bases. V gave up 3 bases and J gave up 4 bases; unmatched junction bases: 1. The CDR3 is made up of 14 amino acids. CDR1 is SGHRS and CDR2 is YFSETQ in the germline V gene. Here the CDR3 DNA reads TGCGCCAGCAGCTCGGGACAGGGGGCCTATGGCTACACCTTC. It codes for CASSSGQGAYGYTF.